The 20 T cell receptor beta chains listed next were all sequenced from one sample in a study of OX40 agonist ivuxolimab in advanced cancers. Assay used: immunoSEQ multiplex PCR; TCRdb lists only in-frame clones, some missing. This sample has tens of thousands of clones, with 91% found just once. Sample: CD4+ or CD8+ T cells sorted from blood, taken in a trial of the OX40 agonist ivuxolimab. The receptor source for this set is an adult with an advanced solid tumor such as melanoma, head and neck, liver or kidney cancer.

J is TRBJ1-1 and V is TRBV7-2, with unresolved D. Trimming pared 1 base from V and 2 bases from J, leaving 8 bases between. Germline CDR1 reads SGHTA; CDR2 reads FQGNSA. CDR3 length: 14 residues. The CDR3 nucleotides read TGTGCCAGCAGCTTAGTGGGCAGCAACACTGAAGCTTTCTTT. Its protein is CASSLVGSNTEAFF.

V is TRBV4-2 and J is TRBJ2-2; D is uncertain. V shed 0 bases and J shed 2 bases, with 10 bases lying between them. CDR3 length equals 16 residues. Germline CDR1 reads LGHNA; CDR2 reads YNFKEQ. The CDR3: CASSQDPDTNTGELFF. The CDR3 bases are TGTGCCAGCAGCCAAGATCCCGACACTAACACCGGGGAGCTGTTTTTT.

The chain combines TRBV5-4 with TRBJ2-2; D is uncertain. The CDR3 is 13 residues long. Germline V gives CDR1 SGHNT, CDR2 YYREEE (reference sequence). Trimming took off 0 bases at V and 5 bases at J, with 5 bases between the two ends. Written as DNA, the CDR3 is TGTGCCAGCAGCTTGGAGGTAACCGGGGAGCTGTTTTTT. Translation gives CASSLEVTGELFF.

V and J are TRBV28 and TRBJ1-5; no clear D gene. With 6 bases removed from V and 1 base from J, the gap between germline ends came to 10 bases. The V gene's germline CDR1 is MDHEN and CDR2 SYDVKM. This CDR3 region has 14 residues. In DNA form, the CDR3 reads TGTGCCAGCAGCACCGGGAACAGCAATCAGCCCCAGCATTTT. Translating gives CASSTGNSNQPQHF.

This clone appeared a single time. The V call is TRBV19, the J call TRBJ1-2, with 7 bases fitting TRBD1. The CDR3 has 14 amino acids. The V gene's germline CDR1 is LNHDA and CDR2 SQIVND (reference sequence). V trimming: 5 bases; J trimming: 2 bases; junction bases outside the gene matches: 5. The CDR3 protein is CASSSSTGNYGYTF. In nucleotides, the CDR3 is TGTGCCAGTAGTTCATCGACAGGGAACTATGGCTACACCTTC.

The chain couples TRBV2 to TRBJ2-5; 11 bases map to TRBD1. Trimming cost V 4 bases and J 3 bases; bases outside gene matches: 4. The CDR3 totals 15 residues. CDR1 and CDR2 (germline): SNHLY, FYNNEI. CDR3: CASSGRTGGEETQYF. The CDR3 DNA follows: TGTGCCAGCAGTGGAAGGACAGGGGGCGAAGAGACCCAGTACTTC.

This chain connects TRBV7-9 to TRBJ1-1; TRBD1 might be the D (6 bases). This CDR3 is 13 amino acids long. Germline V gene sequence: CDR1 SEHNR, CDR2 FQNEAQ (reference sequence). Between the trimmed V and J ends, which lost 5 bases and 2 bases, there was a span of 9 bases. This CDR3 is CASSKGQNTEAFF. The CDR3 DNA follows: TGTGCCAGCAGCAAGGGACAAAACACTGAAGCTTTCTTT.

The V call is TRBV5-4, the J call TRBJ2-6, with 8 nucleotides matching TRBD1. Per germline, CDR1 SGHNT and CDR2 YYREEE (reference sequence). There are 17 residues in the CDR3. The J segment lost 1 base and the V segment lost 3 bases, leaving 6 bases of the junction unmatched. The chain's CDR3 is CASSSENRGSGANVLTF. DNA for the CDR3: TGTGCCAGCAGCTCGGAAAACAGGGGGTCTGGGGCCAACGTCCTGACTTTC.

This chain connects TRBV5-1 to TRBJ2-7; the D gene is possibly TRBD1 (6 bases). V was trimmed by 3 bases and J by 4 bases, leaving 17 bases between them. The germline CDR1 and CDR2 sequences are SGHRS and YFSETQ. There are 15 residues in the CDR3. The chain's CDR3 is CASSSNQGLRYEQYF. In DNA, the CDR3 is TGCGCCAGCAGCTCGAATCAGGGGCTGCGTTACGAGCAGTACTTC.

V usage is TRBV7-6 and J usage is TRBJ1-5; TRBD1 matches at 10 bases. The V and J ends lost 1 base and 7 bases, in that order; junction bases with no gene match: 19. Germline assignment: CDR1 SGHVS and CDR2 FNYEAQ. The CDR3 consists of 20 residues. CDR3 amino acids: CASSLGNPTRRDRGFQPQHF. For the CDR3, the DNA is TGTGCCAGCAGCTTAGGAAACCCTACGCGCCGGGACAGGGGATTCCAGCCCCAGCATTTT. Based on the CDR3 plus reference TRBV7-6 and TRBJ1-5, the full variable domain is GAGVSQSPRYKVTKRGQDVALRCDPISGHVSLYWYRQALGQGPEFLTYFNYEAQQDKSGLPNDRFSAERPEGSISTLTIQRTEQRDSAMYRCASSLGNPTRRDRGFQPQHFGDGTRLSIL.

The chain links TRBV28 to TRBJ1-2; 7 bases map to TRBD1. CDR3 size: 14 residues. The germline CDR1 and CDR2 sequences are MDHEN and SYDVKM. The J segment lost 2 bases and the V segment lost 6 bases, leaving 6 bases of the junction unmatched. The CDR3 coding sequence is TGTGCCAGCAGGCGACAGGGAGGCAACTATGGCTACACCTTC. Protein product: CASRRQGGNYGYTF.

The CDR3 sequence: CASSFPGQGARFSGNTIYF. As DNA, the CDR3 is TGTGCCAGCAGCTTTCCGGGACAGGGGGCGCGCTTCTCTGGAAACACCATATATTTT. The J gene is TRBJ1-3, the V gene TRBV7-3, with 12 bases fitting TRBD1. J was trimmed by 0 bases and V by 3 bases; bases with no gene match: 9. Germline assignment: CDR1 SGHTA and CDR2 FQGTGA. The CDR3 consists of 19 residues.

The chain links TRBV7-2 to TRBJ2-7; D call uncertain. The CDR3 has 13 amino acids. Germline V CDR1 and CDR2: SGHTA, FQGNSA. Trimming stripped 4 bases from V and 2 bases from J, with 9 bases between. CDR3 in amino acids: CASSSDGPYEQYF. The CDR3, as DNA: TGTGCCAGCAGCTCGGACGGTCCCTACGAGCAGTACTTC.

The chain combines TRBV6-5 with TRBJ1-2; 10 nucleotides agree with TRBD1. The germline V gene encodes CDR1 MNHEY and CDR2 SVGAGI. Losses at the gene ends were 2 bases for V and 4 bases for J; bases not matched to a gene: 7. The CDR3 length is 16 residues. The CDR3 DNA is TGTGCCAGCAGTTACACGGGACAGGGGCAAGGCTATGGCTACACCTTC. This sequence encodes CASSYTGQGQGYGYTF.

The rearrangement links TRBV5-1 to TRBJ1-4, with unresolved D. The V end was cut by 4 bases, the J end by 3 bases, with 16 bases between. In germline, CDR1 is SGHRS, CDR2 YFSETQ. The CDR3 contains 16 residues. DNA of the CDR3: TGCGCCAGCAGCCTCGCGGCCCGGTACTCTAATGAAAAACTGTTTTTT. Amino acid sequence: CASSLAARYSNEKLFF. Full variable domain (rest looked up from reference TRBV5-1 and TRBJ1-4): KAGVTQTPRYLIKTRGQQVTLSCSPISGHRSVSWYQQTPGQGLQFLFEYFSETQRNKGNFPGRFSGRQFSNSRSEMNVSTLELGDSALYLCASSLAARYSNEKLFFGSGTQLSVL.

The chain uses TRBV7-2 and TRBJ1-5, with a tentative D call TRBD1 (5 bases). This CDR3 comprises 13 residues. V was cut by 8 bases and J by 6 bases, with 14 bases left in between. Germline CDR1 reads SGHTA; CDR2 reads FQGNSA. CDR3 nucleotide sequence: TGTGCCAGCCGAGGGGACGGAACTCAGCCCCAGCATTTT. Amino acids: CASRGDGTQPQHF.

The rearrangement joins TRBV6-1 to TRBJ1-5; weak D call: TRBD1 (6 bases). CDR1 is MNHNS and CDR2 is SASEGT in the germline V gene. CDR3 length: 16 residues. With 4 bases removed from V and 0 bases from J, the gap between germline ends came to 13 bases. The CDR3 coding sequence is TGTGCCAGCAGTGCGCGTCAGGGGATTAGCAATCAGCCCCAGCATTTT. It specifies CASSARQGISNQPQHF.

CDR3 nucleotide sequence: TGTGCCAGTAGGAACAGGGAATTAAACACTGAAGCTTTCTTT. Encoded protein: CASRNRELNTEAFF. The V call is TRBV19, the J call TRBJ1-1; TRBD1 is a possible D gene (6 bases). Per germline, CDR1 LNHDA and CDR2 SQIVND (reference sequence). The CDR3 runs 14 residues. V lost 6 bases and J 2 bases, leaving 13 bases between the germline ends.

The gene calls are TRBV6-1 and TRBJ2-1; D perhaps matches TRBD1 (5 bases). Deletions cut 0 bases from V and 4 bases from J, with 13 bases between. CDR3 size: 16 residues. The germline gives CDR1 MNHNS, CDR2 SASEGT. DNA for the CDR3: TGTGCCAGCAGTGAAGCGGGGCAGGCACCTTACAATGAGCAGTTCTTC. This translates into CASSEAGQAPYNEQFF.

The V gene is TRBV5-4, the J gene TRBJ2-5; D possibly matches TRBD1 or TRBD2 (5 bases each). The V end lost 5 bases, the J end lost 4 bases, and 12 bases lay between the germline ends. The germline gives CDR1 SGHNT, CDR2 YYREEE (reference sequence). CDR3 size: 13 residues. The DNA of the CDR3 is TGTGCCAGCAGTGGGGGAGTTGGAGAGACCCAGTACTTC. It codes for CASSGGVGETQYF.